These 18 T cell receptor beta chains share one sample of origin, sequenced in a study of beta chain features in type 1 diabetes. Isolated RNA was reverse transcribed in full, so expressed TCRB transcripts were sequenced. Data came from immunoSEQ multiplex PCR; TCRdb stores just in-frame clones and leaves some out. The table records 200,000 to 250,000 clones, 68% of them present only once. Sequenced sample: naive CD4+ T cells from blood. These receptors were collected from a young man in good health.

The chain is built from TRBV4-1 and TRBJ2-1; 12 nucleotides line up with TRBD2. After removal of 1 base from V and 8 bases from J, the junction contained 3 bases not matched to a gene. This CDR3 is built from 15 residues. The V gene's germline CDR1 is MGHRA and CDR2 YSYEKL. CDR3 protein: CASSQGTSGVDEQFF. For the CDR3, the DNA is TGCGCCAGCAGCCAAGGGACTAGCGGGGTCGATGAGCAGTTCTTC.

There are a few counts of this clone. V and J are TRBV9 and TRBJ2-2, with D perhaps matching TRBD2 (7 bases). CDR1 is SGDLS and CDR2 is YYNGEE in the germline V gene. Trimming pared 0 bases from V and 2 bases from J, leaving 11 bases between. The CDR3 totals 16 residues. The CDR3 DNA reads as TGTGCCAGCAGCGTAGTCGGGGGGCCCAACACCGGGGAGCTGTTTTTT. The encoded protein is CASSVVGGPNTGELFF.

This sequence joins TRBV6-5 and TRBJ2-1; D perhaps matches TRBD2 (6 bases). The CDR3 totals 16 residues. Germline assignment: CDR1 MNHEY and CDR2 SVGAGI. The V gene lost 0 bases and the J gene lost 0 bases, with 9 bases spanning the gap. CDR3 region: CASSYSGRSSYNEQFF. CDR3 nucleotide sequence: TGTGCCAGCAGTTACTCAGGGAGGAGCTCCTACAATGAGCAGTTCTTC.

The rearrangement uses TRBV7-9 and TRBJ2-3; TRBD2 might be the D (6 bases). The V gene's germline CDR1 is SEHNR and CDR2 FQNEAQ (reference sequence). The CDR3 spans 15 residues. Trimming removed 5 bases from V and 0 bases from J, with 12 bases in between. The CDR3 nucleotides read TGTGCCAGCAGCCCGACCGGGACTAGCACAGATACGCAGTATTTT. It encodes CASSPTGTSTDTQYF.

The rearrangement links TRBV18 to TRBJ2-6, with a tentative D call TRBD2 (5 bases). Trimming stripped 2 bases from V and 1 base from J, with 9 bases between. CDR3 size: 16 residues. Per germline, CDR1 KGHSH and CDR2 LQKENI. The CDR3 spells CASSPKPGSGANVLTF. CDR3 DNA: TGTGCCAGCTCACCAAAACCGGGGTCTGGGGCCAACGTCCTGACTTTC.

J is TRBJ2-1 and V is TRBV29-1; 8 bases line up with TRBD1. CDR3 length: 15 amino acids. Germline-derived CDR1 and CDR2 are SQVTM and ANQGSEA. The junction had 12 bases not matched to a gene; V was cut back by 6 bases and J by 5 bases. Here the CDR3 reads CSVRRGDRRNNEQFF. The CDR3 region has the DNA TGCAGCGTCCGAAGGGGGGACAGGAGGAACAATGAGCAGTTCTTC.

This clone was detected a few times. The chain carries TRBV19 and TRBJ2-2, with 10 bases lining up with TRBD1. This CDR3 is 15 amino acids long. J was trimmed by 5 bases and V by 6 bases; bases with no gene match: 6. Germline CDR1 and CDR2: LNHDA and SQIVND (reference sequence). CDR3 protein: CASRRQGAQTGELFF. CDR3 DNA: TGTGCCAGTAGACGACAGGGGGCGCAGACCGGGGAGCTGTTTTTT.

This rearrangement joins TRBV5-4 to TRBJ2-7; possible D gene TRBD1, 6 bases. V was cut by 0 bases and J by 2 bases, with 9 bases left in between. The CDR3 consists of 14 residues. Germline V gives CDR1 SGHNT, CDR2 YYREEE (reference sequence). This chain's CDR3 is CASSLVDSPYEQYF. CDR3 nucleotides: TGTGCCAGCAGCTTGGTGGACAGCCCCTACGAGCAGTACTTC.

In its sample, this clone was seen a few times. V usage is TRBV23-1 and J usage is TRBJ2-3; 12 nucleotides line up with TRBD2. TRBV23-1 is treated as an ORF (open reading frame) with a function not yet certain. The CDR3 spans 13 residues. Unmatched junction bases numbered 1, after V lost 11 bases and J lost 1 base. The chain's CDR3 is CARTSGGTDTQYF. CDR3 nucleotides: TGCGCCCGGACTAGCGGGGGCACAGATACGCAGTATTTT.

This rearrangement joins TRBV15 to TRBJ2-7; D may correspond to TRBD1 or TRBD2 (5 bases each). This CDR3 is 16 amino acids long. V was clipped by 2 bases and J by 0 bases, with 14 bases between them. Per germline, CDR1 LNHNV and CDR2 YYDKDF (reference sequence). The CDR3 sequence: CATSRSGTASSYEQYF. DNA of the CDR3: TGTGCCACCAGCAGATCCGGGACGGCGAGCTCCTACGAGCAGTACTTC. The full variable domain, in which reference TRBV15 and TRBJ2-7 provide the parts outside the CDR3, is DAMVIQNPRYQVTQFGKPVTLSCSQTLNHNVMYWYQQKSSQAPKLLFHYYDKDFNNEADTPDNFQSRRPNTSFCFLDIRSPGLGDTAMYLCATSRSGTASSYEQYFGPGTRLTVT.

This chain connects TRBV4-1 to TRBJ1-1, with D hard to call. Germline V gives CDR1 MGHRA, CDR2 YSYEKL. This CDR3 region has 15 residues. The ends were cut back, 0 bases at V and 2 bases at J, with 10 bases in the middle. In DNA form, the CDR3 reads TGCGCCAGCAGCCAAGAGACACCGATTAACACTGAAGCTTTCTTT. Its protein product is CASSQETPINTEAFF.

The CDR3 sequence: CASSPPGTEFQETQYF. DNA for the CDR3: TGTGCCAGCTCACCACCGGGGACAGAGTTCCAAGAGACCCAGTACTTC. This chain uses TRBV18 with TRBJ2-5, with 7 bases matching TRBD1. Germline V gene lookup returns CDR1 KGHSH and CDR2 LQKENI. CDR3 length equals 16 residues. V lost 0 bases to trimming and J lost 1 base; unmatched junction nucleotides: 5.

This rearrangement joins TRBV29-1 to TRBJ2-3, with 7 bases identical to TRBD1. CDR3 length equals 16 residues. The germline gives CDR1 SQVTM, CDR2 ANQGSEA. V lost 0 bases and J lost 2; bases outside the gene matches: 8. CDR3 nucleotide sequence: TGCAGCGTTGAAGATCGGCGACAGGGACCCACAGATACGCAGTATTTT. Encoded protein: CSVEDRRQGPTDTQYF.

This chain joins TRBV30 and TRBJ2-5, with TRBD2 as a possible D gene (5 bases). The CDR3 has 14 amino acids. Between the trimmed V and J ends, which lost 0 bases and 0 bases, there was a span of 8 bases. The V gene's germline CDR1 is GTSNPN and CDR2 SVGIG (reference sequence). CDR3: CAWSVGLYQETQYF. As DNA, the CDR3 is TGTGCCTGGAGTGTAGGACTTTACCAAGAGACCCAGTACTTC.

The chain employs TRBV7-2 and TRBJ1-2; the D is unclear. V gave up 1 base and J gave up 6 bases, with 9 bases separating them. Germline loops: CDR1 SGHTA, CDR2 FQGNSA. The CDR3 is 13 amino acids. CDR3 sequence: CASSLVAINGYTF. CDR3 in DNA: TGTGCCAGCAGCTTAGTAGCCATCAATGGCTACACCTTC.

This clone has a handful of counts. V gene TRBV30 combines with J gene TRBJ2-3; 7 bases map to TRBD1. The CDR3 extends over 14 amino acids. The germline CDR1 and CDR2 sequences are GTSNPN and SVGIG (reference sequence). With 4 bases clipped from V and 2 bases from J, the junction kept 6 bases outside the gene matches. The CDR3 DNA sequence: TGTGCCTGGAAAACAGGGGCAGACACAGATACGCAGTATTTT. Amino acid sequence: CAWKTGADTDTQYF.

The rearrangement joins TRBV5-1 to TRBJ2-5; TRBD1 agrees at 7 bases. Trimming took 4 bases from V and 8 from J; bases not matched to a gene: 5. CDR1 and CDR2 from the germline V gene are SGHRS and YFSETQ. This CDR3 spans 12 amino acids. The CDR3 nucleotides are TGCGCCAGCAGCGGGGCAGGGGGAACCCAGTACTTC. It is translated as CASSGAGGTQYF. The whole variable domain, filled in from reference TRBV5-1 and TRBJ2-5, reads KAGVTQTPRYLIKTRGQQVTLSCSPISGHRSVSWYQQTPGQGLQFLFEYFSETQRNKGNFPGRFSGRQFSNSRSEMNVSTLELGDSALYLCASSGAGGTQYFGPGTRLLVL.

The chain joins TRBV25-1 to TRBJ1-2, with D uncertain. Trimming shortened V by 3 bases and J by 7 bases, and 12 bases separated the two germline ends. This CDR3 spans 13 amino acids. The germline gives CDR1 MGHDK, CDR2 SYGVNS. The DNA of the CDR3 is TGTGCCAGCAGTGAGGGGAGAGGCGGTGGCTACACCTTC. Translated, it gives CASSEGRGGGYTF.